The next 14 T cell receptor beta chains were all read from a single sample in a study of T cell changes during pregnancy in multiple sclerosis (dated by TCRdb to the late 2010s). The library was built by means of the immunoSEQ multiplex PCR assay. Entries here come from immuneACCESS through TCRdb and include only in-frame sequences with V and J called. Some clones fail to appear in such tables; in the studies checked, an unresolved V gene covers under half of the shortfall, and the cause of the remainder is unknown. The sample table records tens of thousands of clones; approximately 94% of these occur just once. Less than 5.5% of the sample comes from the top ten. Here the sequenced sample was CD8+ T cells from peripheral blood mononuclear cells, taken before pregnancy. The receptors were sampled from a female donor with multiple sclerosis, enrolled in a pregnancy study.

In this sample, this clone turned up once. The chain uses TRBV29-1 and TRBJ2-7; perhaps TRBD2 as D (7 bases). Germline-derived CDR1 and CDR2 are SQVTM and ANQGSEA. V lost 4 bases and J lost 6, with 19 bases in between. The CDR3 covers 14 residues. The chain's CDR3 is CSVVSRGGEREQYF. DNA of the CDR3: TGCAGCGTTGTATCCAGGGGAGGGGAGCGCGAGCAGTACTTC.

The chain uses TRBV30 and TRBJ1-1; TRBD1 is a possible D gene (6 bases). Germline assignment: CDR1 GTSNPN and CDR2 SVGIG (reference sequence). This CDR3 contains 11 residues. V lost 4 bases to trimming and J lost 11 bases, with 14 bases between them. As DNA, the CDR3 is TGTGCCTGGAACAGGGTAAATAGGGCTTTCTTT. Translated: CAWNRVNRAFF. The variable domain in full, completed from reference TRBV30 and TRBJ1-1, reads SQTIHQWPATLVQPVGSPLSLECTVEGTSNPNLYWYRQAAGRGLQLLFYSVGIGQISSEVPQNLSASRPQDRQFILSSKKLLLSDSGFYLCAWNRVNRAFFGQGTRLTVV.

The chain joins TRBV11-2 to TRBJ2-3, with D possibly TRBD2 on 6 matching bases. Germline CDR1 reads SGHAT; CDR2 reads FQNNGV. The V end lost 2 bases, the J end lost 5 bases, and 14 bases lay between the germline ends. The CDR3 spans 15 residues. Here the CDR3 reads CASSLSAGPEDTQYF. In nucleotides, the CDR3 is TGTGCCAGCAGCTTATCAGCGGGCCCGGAAGATACGCAGTATTTT.

The rearrangement links TRBV11-3 to TRBJ2-1, with no clear D. Per the germline V gene, CDR1 is SGHNT and CDR2 is YENEEA. The CDR3 length is 17 residues. Trimming took off 0 bases at V and 0 bases at J, with 12 bases between the two ends. The CDR3 region is CASSLDSFPSSYNEQFF. The CDR3 nucleotides read TGTGCCAGCAGCTTAGATTCTTTTCCGAGCTCCTACAATGAGCAGTTCTTC.

The chain couples TRBV5-1 to TRBJ2-5; the match to TRBD2 covers 10 bases. Trimming at V came to 3 bases and at J to 5 bases, leaving 10 bases not matched to a gene. Germline V gene sequence: CDR1 SGHRS, CDR2 YFSETQ. There are 16 residues in the CDR3. For the CDR3, the DNA is TGCGCCAGCAGCTCCTACTCTAGCGGGAGCGCGGAGACCCAGTACTTC. Translating gives CASSSYSSGSAETQYF.

The rearrangement uses TRBV5-1 and TRBJ2-1; possibly TRBD1 or TRBD2 for D (10 bases each). V lost 0 bases to trimming and J lost 7 bases, with 26 bases between them. The CDR3 runs to 19 residues. The germline V gene encodes CDR1 SGHRS and CDR2 YFSETQ. This chain's CDR3 is CASSLGTGGASGSRNEQFF. CDR3 DNA sequence: TGCGCCAGCAGCTTGGGGACAGGGGGGGCTAGCGGGAGCCGAAATGAGCAGTTCTTC.

V and J are TRBV14 and TRBJ2-5; D is perhaps TRBD2 (6 bases). CDR3 length: 14 amino acids. The V gene lost 4 bases and the J gene lost 2 bases, with 11 bases spanning the gap. Germline CDR1 SGHDN, CDR2 FVKESK. CDR3 in DNA: TGTGCCAGCAGCCGGTCGGGGAGGCAAGAGACCCAGTACTTC. Protein product: CASSRSGRQETQYF.

V is TRBV4-1 and J is TRBJ1-3, with 7 nucleotides matching TRBD1. This CDR3 comprises 15 residues. Trimming removed 2 bases from V and 0 bases from J; junction bases left unmatched: 1. Germline-derived CDR1 and CDR2 are MGHRA and YSYEKL. Here the CDR3 reads CASSQRDSSGNTIYF. In DNA form, the CDR3 reads TGCGCCAGCAGCCAACGGGACAGCTCTGGAAACACCATATATTTT.

This chain joins TRBV2 and TRBJ2-1; the D gene is possibly TRBD2 (7 bases). CDR3 length equals 11 residues. Germline V gene sequence: CDR1 SNHLY, CDR2 FYNNEI. The V end lost 6 bases, the J end lost 11 bases, and 11 bases lay between the germline ends. The CDR3 loop reads CASREGGKQFF. CDR3 DNA: TGTGCCAGCAGGGAGGGGGGGAAGCAGTTCTTC.

The chain has TRBV28 and TRBJ1-2; TRBD1 matches at 9 bases. Per germline, CDR1 MDHEN and CDR2 SYDVKM. The CDR3 has 14 amino acids. V lost 4 bases and J lost 3; bases outside the gene matches: 3. DNA of the CDR3: TGTGCCAGCAGTTCCCGGGACAGGGACTATGGCTACACCTTC. As protein: CASSSRDRDYGYTF.

V usage is TRBV7-9 and J usage is TRBJ2-3, with D unresolved. Germline assignment: CDR1 SEHNR and CDR2 FQNEAQ (reference sequence). Trimming left V 2 bases short and J 3 bases short, with 18 bases between. This CDR3 spans 17 amino acids. The CDR3, as DNA: TGTGCCAGCAGCTTAAGTCAGTCCACGAGGTTAACAGATACGCAGTATTTT. Its protein is CASSLSQSTRLTDTQYF.

This clone was observed a single time. V gene TRBV28 combines with J gene TRBJ1-3, with TRBD1 as a possible D gene (5 bases). Germline CDR1 and CDR2: MDHEN and SYDVKM. The CDR3 has 15 residues. Trimming removed 2 bases from V and 2 bases from J, with 10 bases in between. This CDR3 reads CASSLVGGTGNTIYF. CDR3 coding DNA: TGTGCCAGCAGTTTAGTGGGGGGAACTGGAAACACCATATATTTT.

The chain recombines TRBV28 with TRBJ1-5; D unclear. CDR1 and CDR2 (germline): MDHEN, SYDVKM. This CDR3 contains 14 residues. Between the trimmed V and J ends, which lost 1 base and 2 bases, there was a span of 6 bases. CDR3 region: CASSLYTGNQPQHF. The CDR3 region has the DNA TGTGCCAGCAGTTTATATACAGGCAATCAGCCCCAGCATTTT.

The CDR3 protein is CASSQASAYEQYF. CDR3 coding DNA: TGCGCCAGCAGCCAAGCCTCCGCGTACGAGCAGTACTTC. The chain combines TRBV4-1 with TRBJ2-7; the D is unclear. The V end lost 1 base, the J end lost 4 bases, and 8 bases lay between the germline ends. The germline V gene encodes CDR1 MGHRA and CDR2 YSYEKL. The length of the CDR3 is 13 residues.